This entry lists 32 T cell receptor beta chains sequenced from one sample in a study of CD4 T cells in relation to SARS-CoV-2 and coronaviruses. The table came from immunoSEQ multiplex PCR; TCRdb's copy has only in-frame clones and leaves some out. This sample yields around 18,000 clones, of which around three quarters are seen a single time; about 30% belongs to the top ten. CD4+ T cells from unexposed donors were obtained before the COVID-19 pandemic (2011-2018). Isolation of CD4+ T cells took place after about 9 days in culture. What these receptors recognize is not known. The source material was CD4+ T cells from PBMCs, cultured in vitro. Every receptor here comes from a human donor in good health.

The chain uses TRBV11-2 and TRBJ2-2, with 7 bases identical to TRBD2. The CDR3 extends over 17 amino acids. With 2 bases clipped from V and 6 bases from J, the junction kept 12 bases outside the gene matches. Germline values: CDR1 SGHAT, CDR2 FQNNGV. CDR3 coding DNA: TGTGCCAGCAGCTTAATTTTTCGGACTAGGGGCTCCGGGGAGCTGTTTTTT. This translates into CASSLIFRTRGSGELFF.

V is TRBV29-1 and J is TRBJ1-1, with D possibly matching TRBD1 (5 bases). The CDR3 runs to 13 residues. The V gene's germline CDR1 is SQVTM and CDR2 ANQGSEA. V was cut by 6 bases and J by 0 bases, with 11 bases left in between. The CDR3 nucleotides are TGCAGCGTGTGCAGGGAGCTGAACACTGAAGCTTTCTTT. Translated, it gives CSVCRELNTEAFF.

This clone has only one observation. The junction and the germline gene differ at one end; a read error may be behind it. This sequence joins TRBV7-3 and TRBJ2-1, with no clear D. Germline V lookup: CDR1 SGHTA, CDR2 FQGTGA. The CDR3 runs to 12 residues. This chain's CDR3 is CASSLTRNEQFF. The CDR3 DNA reads as TGTGCCAGCAGCCTAACAAGGAATGAGCAGTTCTTC. Combining the CDR3 with reference TRBV7-3 and TRBJ2-1 gives the whole variable domain GAGVSQTPSNKVTEKGKYVELRCDPISGHTALYWYRQSLGQGPEFLIYFQGTGAADDSGLPNDRFFAVRPEGSVSTLKIQRTERGDSAVYLCASSLTRNEQFFGPGTRLTVL.

This clone was counted between two and nine times. The chain recombines TRBV3-1 (or the pseudogene TRBV3-2) with TRBJ1-5; D is perhaps TRBD1 (6 bases). The CDR3 runs 16 residues. V lost 2 bases and J 3 bases, leaving 14 bases between the germline ends. CDR1 LGHDT and CDR2 YNNKEL come from the germline V gene (reference sequence). Here the CDR3 reads CASSQTGAGNNQPQHF. CDR3 coding DNA: TGTGCCAGCAGCCAAACGGGGGCAGGGAACAATCAGCCCCAGCATTTT.

A few counts support this clone. The chain joins TRBV25-1 to TRBJ2-7; 10 bases are a match to TRBD2. There are 17 residues in the CDR3. CDR1 is MGHDK, CDR2 SYGVNS, per germline. With 3 bases clipped from V and 0 bases from J, the junction kept 8 bases outside the gene matches. Written as DNA, the CDR3 is TGTGCCAGCAGTGAGCGCCGACTAGCGGGCGGCTCCTACGAGCAGTACTTC. Amino acids: CASSERRLAGGSYEQYF.

The chain has TRBV30 and TRBJ2-7; no clear D. The CDR3 runs 12 residues. Germline loops: CDR1 GTSNPN, CDR2 SVGIG (reference sequence). Trimming left V 4 bases short and J 7 bases short, with 14 bases between. The chain's CDR3 is CAWTGAFGEQYF. CDR3 DNA sequence: TGTGCCTGGACAGGTGCTTTTGGAGAGCAGTACTTC.

The genes are TRBV19 and TRBJ2-6; 8 nucleotides align to TRBD1. In germline, CDR1 is LNHDA, CDR2 SQIVND (reference sequence). The CDR3 is 15 residues long. V shed 6 bases, J shed 4 bases, and the junction held 5 bases outside the gene matches. The chain's CDR3 is CASSRDRPGANVLTF. CDR3 DNA: TGTGCCAGTAGCAGGGACAGGCCCGGGGCCAACGTCCTGACTTTC.

This clone has just a few counts. This chain joins TRBV21-1 and TRBJ1-5; the DNA was not compared with TRBD1, the D call given in the table. TRBV21-1 counts as a pseudogene. CDR3 length equals 17 residues. DNA of the CDR3: TGTGCCAGCAGCAAAACGGAAGGGACAGGGGTGAATCAGCCCCAGCATTTT. Protein product: CASSKTEGTGVNQPQHF.

Notes on this clone: One end of the junction does not line up with germline, which may come from a read error. The chain combines TRBV27 with TRBJ2-1; D is unclear. From germline, CDR1 is MNHEY and CDR2 SMNVEV (reference sequence). This CDR3 has 16 amino acids. The CDR3, as DNA: TGTGCCAGCAGTTTGCTAGACCCCCTCAGATACAGTGAGCAGTTCTTC. This translates into CASSLLDPLRYSEQFF.

The V gene is TRBV3-1 (or the pseudogene TRBV3-2), the J gene TRBJ2-7; the match to TRBD2 covers 12 bases. This CDR3 is 15 amino acids long. With V trimmed by 4 bases and J by 3 bases, 4 bases remained unmatched. The germline CDR1 and CDR2 sequences are LGHDT and YNNKEL (reference sequence). CDR3 protein: CASSLTSGSSYEQYF. The CDR3 region has the DNA TGTGCCAGCAGCCTGACTAGCGGGAGTAGCTACGAGCAGTACTTC.

V gene TRBV15 combines with J gene TRBJ1-2, with TRBD1 identical over 7 bases. Germline CDR1 and CDR2: LNHNV and YYDKDF (reference sequence). CDR3 size: 15 residues. V gave up 1 base and J gave up 4 bases; unmatched junction bases: 6. This CDR3 reads CATSRARQGVYGYTF. CDR3 coding DNA: TGTGCCACCAGCAGAGCTCGTCAGGGGGTCTATGGCTACACCTTC.

The chain joins TRBV9 to TRBJ1-1; weak D call: TRBD1 (6 bases). CDR3 length: 15 amino acids. The V gene lost 0 bases and the J gene lost 5 bases, with 14 bases spanning the gap. Germline lookup yields CDR1 SGDLS and CDR2 YYNGEE. CDR3 nucleotide sequence: TGTGCCAGCAGCGTAGGGACAGCAGTCGGTACTGAAGCTTTCTTT. It translates to CASSVGTAVGTEAFF.

V gene TRBV19 combines with J gene TRBJ1-5; D might be TRBD1 (5 bases). Germline CDR1 and CDR2: LNHDA and SQIVND (reference sequence). V was shortened by 1 base and J by 0 bases, with 19 bases between the two germline ends. The CDR3 consists of 19 residues. The CDR3 coding sequence is TGTGCCAGTAGTATAGGCTTTGGAAGGGGTACGTATAGCAATCAGCCCCAGCATTTT. Translated: CASSIGFGRGTYSNQPQHF.

The gene calls are TRBV27 and TRBJ2-3; 7 bases line up with TRBD1. Looked up from germline, CDR1 is MNHEY and CDR2 is SMNVEV (reference sequence). The CDR3 is 16 residues long. With V trimmed by 1 base and J by 9 bases, 13 bases remained unmatched. The CDR3 protein is CASSLLLTGIKKTQYF. CDR3 nucleotide sequence: TGTGCCAGCAGTTTATTGTTGACAGGGATTAAGAAGACGCAGTATTTT.

This clone has just a few counts. Here the CDR3 DNA reads TGTGCCAGCAGTGAGGTCCGCAGCAATTCACCCCTCCACTTT. This encodes CASSEVRSNSPLHF. The rearrangement uses TRBV2 and TRBJ1-6; D remains ambiguous. V was pared by 3 bases and J by 7 bases, with 10 bases between. The CDR3 runs 14 residues. The germline V gene encodes CDR1 SNHLY and CDR2 FYNNEI.

The chain links TRBV5-1 to TRBJ1-4; 7 bases align to TRBD1. Germline V gives CDR1 SGHRS, CDR2 YFSETQ. This CDR3 spans 17 amino acids. V was pared by 5 bases and J by 0 bases, with 10 bases of the junction left unmatched. The CDR3 DNA is TGCGCCAGCAGTCCCACCGGGACAGTTTCAACTAATGAAAAACTGTTTTTT. Its translation: CASSPTGTVSTNEKLFF.

This sequence joins TRBV3-1 (or the pseudogene TRBV3-2) and TRBJ2-6; TRBD1 might be the D (6 bases). The germline V gene has CDR1 LGHDT and CDR2 YNNKEL (reference sequence). There are 18 residues in the CDR3. Trimming cost V 2 bases and J 0 bases, with 14 bases left between them. CDR3 sequence reads: CASSQSSNRVSGANVLTF. CDR3 coding DNA: TGTGCCAGCAGCCAATCGTCAAACAGGGTCTCTGGGGCCAACGTCCTGACTTTC.

V usage is TRBV28 and J usage is TRBJ1-1; a weak D match, TRBD1 (5 bases). Trimming cost V 10 bases and J 8 bases, with 11 bases left between them. The length of the CDR3 is 10 residues. Germline lookup yields CDR1 MDHEN and CDR2 SYDVKM. CDR3 protein: CATKEGEAFF. The CDR3 DNA is TGTGCCACCAAAGAGGGGGAAGCTTTCTTT.

This clone was found once. The chain carries TRBV11-2 and TRBJ2-7; either TRBD1 or TRBD2 may fit D (5 bases each). Germline CDR1 and CDR2: SGHAT and FQNNGV. V lost 2 bases to trimming and J lost 3 bases, with 14 bases between them. CDR3 size: 15 residues. The CDR3 DNA reads TGTGCCAGCAGCTTAACCGACAGTGGGGGCTACGAGCAGTACTTC. Translating gives CASSLTDSGGYEQYF.

The J gene is TRBJ1-4, the V gene TRBV6-6; no definite D call. CDR1 is MNHNY, CDR2 SVGAGI, per germline (reference sequence). The CDR3 loop spans 17 amino acids. Deletions cut 5 bases from V and 2 bases from J, with 18 bases between. The CDR3 DNA reads TGTGCCAGCAGTCCCCGGGGAAGGCGAGGGACTAATGAAAAACTGTTTTTT. This translates into CASSPRGRRGTNEKLFF.

The rearrangement links TRBV30 to TRBJ1-1; 7 bases agree with TRBD1. The CDR3 is 13 amino acids. The V and J ends lost 1 base and 5 bases, in that order; junction bases with no gene match: 4. CDR1 and CDR2 (germline): GTSNPN, SVGIG (reference sequence). The chain's CDR3 is CAWSGDRRTEAFF. The CDR3 DNA reads TGTGCCTGGAGTGGGGACAGAAGGACTGAAGCTTTCTTT.

The genes are TRBV9 and TRBJ1-1; D remains ambiguous. This CDR3 is 14 amino acids long. The germline CDR1 and CDR2 sequences are SGDLS and YYNGEE. Trimming pared 2 bases from V and 1 base from J, leaving 9 bases between. The CDR3: CASSVSVTNTEAFF. The CDR3 nucleotides read TGTGCCAGCAGCGTTAGCGTCACGAACACTGAAGCTTTCTTT.

The chain links TRBV9 to TRBJ1-6; the match to TRBD1 covers 7 bases. The CDR3 length is 15 residues. Per germline, CDR1 SGDLS and CDR2 YYNGEE. The V gene end was trimmed by 4 bases and the J gene end by 11 bases; junction bases not matched to a gene: 12. The CDR3 DNA sequence: TGTGCCAGCAGCCCGAGGGACAGCCATCTGGCACCCCTCCACTTT. Residues: CASSPRDSHLAPLHF.

The rearrangement uses TRBV2 and TRBJ1-5; D ambiguous. This CDR3 is built from 16 residues. V dropped 7 bases and J dropped 0 bases, with 16 bases sitting between them. Germline V CDR1 and CDR2: SNHLY, FYNNEI. The CDR3 region is CASKEGRSYSNQPQHF. The CDR3, as DNA: TGTGCCAGCAAAGAAGGCAGGTCATATAGCAATCAGCCCCAGCATTTT. Variable domain in full (rest from reference TRBV2 and TRBJ1-5): EPEVTQTPSHQVTQMGQEVILRCVPISNHLYFYWYRQILGQKVEFLVSFYNNEISEKSEIFDDQFSVERPDGSNFTLKIRSTKLEDSAMYFCASKEGRSYSNQPQHFGDGTRLSIL.

The chain combines TRBV18 with TRBJ2-5; either TRBD1 or TRBD2 may fit D (5 bases each). Trimming removed 2 bases at V and 5 bases at J, with 12 bases between. Germline loops: CDR1 KGHSH, CDR2 LQKENI. The CDR3 has 14 residues. Written as DNA, the CDR3 is TGTGCCAGCTCACCAATTGAGGGGATCGAGACCCAGTACTTC. This gives the protein CASSPIEGIETQYF.

This clone has a single count. The V call is TRBV19, the J call TRBJ2-2, with 11 bases fitting TRBD2. V lost 7 bases to trimming and J lost 5 bases; unmatched junction nucleotides: 9. Looked up from germline, CDR1 is LNHDA and CDR2 is SQIVND (reference sequence). The CDR3 contains 16 residues. CDR3 DNA: TGTGCCAGTACCGAAACTAGCGGGAGACTTACCGGGGAGCTGTTTTTT. Amino acid sequence: CASTETSGRLTGELFF. The full variable domain, with the rest looked up from reference TRBV19 and TRBJ2-2, is DGGITQSPKYLFRKEGQNVTLSCEQNLNHDAMYWYRQDPGQGLRLIYYSQIVNDFQKGDIAEGYSVSREKKESFPLTVTSAQKNPTAFYLCASTETSGRLTGELFFGEGSRLTVL.

Only one count was recorded for this clone. The chain employs TRBV10-3 and TRBJ1-2; TRBD1 matches 9 bases. With 7 bases clipped from V and 6 bases from J, the junction kept 6 bases outside the gene matches. The CDR3 length is 13 residues. The germline CDR1 and CDR2 sequences are ENHRY and SYGVKD. CDR3 in amino acids: CAIMVDRGDGYTF. CDR3 nucleotide sequence: TGTGCCATCATGGTAGACAGGGGGGATGGCTACACCTTC.

This clone was seen only once. The V call is TRBV2, the J call TRBJ2-7; D tentatively fits TRBD1 or TRBD2 (5 bases each). V gave up 5 bases and J gave up 13 bases, with 24 bases separating them. This CDR3 has 14 amino acids. CDR1 is SNHLY and CDR2 is FYNNEI in the germline V gene. The CDR3 loop reads CASSTGRRETRSYF. Written as DNA, the CDR3 is TGTGCCAGCAGTACAGGCCGACGGGAAACAAGGTCATACTTC.

The chain recombines TRBV19 with TRBJ1-2; TRBD1 might be the D (6 bases). Trimming cost V 1 base and J 2 bases, with 8 bases left between them. Germline CDR1 and CDR2: LNHDA and SQIVND (reference sequence). The CDR3 is 14 amino acids. CDR3: CASSIGGLNYGYTF. CDR3 nucleotides: TGTGCCAGTAGTATAGGGGGGCTGAACTATGGCTACACCTTC.

The chain combines TRBV30 with TRBJ1-1, with TRBD1 as a possible D gene (5 bases). CDR3 length: 12 residues. Deletions cut 2 bases from V and 4 bases from J, with 8 bases between. Germline CDR1 and CDR2: GTSNPN and SVGIG (reference sequence). The CDR3 region has the DNA TGTGCCTGGAGTCGGGGGAGCACTGAAGCTTTCTTT. As protein: CAWSRGSTEAFF. Full variable domain (outside the CDR3, taken from reference TRBV30 and TRBJ1-1): SQTIHQWPATLVQPVGSPLSLECTVEGTSNPNLYWYRQAAGRGLQLLFYSVGIGQISSEVPQNLSASRPQDRQFILSSKKLLLSDSGFYLCAWSRGSTEAFFGQGTRLTVV.

The chain has TRBV4-2 and TRBJ2-3; the match to TRBD2 covers 7 bases. There are 17 residues in the CDR3. J gave up 7 bases and V 0 bases, and 13 bases lay outside the gene matches. CDR1 and CDR2 from the germline V gene are LGHNA and YNFKEQ. CDR3 coding DNA: TGTGCCAGCAGCCAAGATTGGGGCGGCACAGCGGGAAATACGCAGTATTTT. Translation gives CASSQDWGGTAGNTQYF.

This clone was detected only a few times. The gene calls are TRBV14 and TRBJ1-2; no definite D call. Per the germline V gene, CDR1 is SGHDN and CDR2 is FVKESK. V shed 0 bases and J shed 4 bases, with 3 bases lying between them. This CDR3 is 12 amino acids long. Written as DNA, the CDR3 is TGTGCCAGCAGCCAAGAGGGCTATGGCTACACCTTC. Amino acid sequence: CASSQEGYGYTF.